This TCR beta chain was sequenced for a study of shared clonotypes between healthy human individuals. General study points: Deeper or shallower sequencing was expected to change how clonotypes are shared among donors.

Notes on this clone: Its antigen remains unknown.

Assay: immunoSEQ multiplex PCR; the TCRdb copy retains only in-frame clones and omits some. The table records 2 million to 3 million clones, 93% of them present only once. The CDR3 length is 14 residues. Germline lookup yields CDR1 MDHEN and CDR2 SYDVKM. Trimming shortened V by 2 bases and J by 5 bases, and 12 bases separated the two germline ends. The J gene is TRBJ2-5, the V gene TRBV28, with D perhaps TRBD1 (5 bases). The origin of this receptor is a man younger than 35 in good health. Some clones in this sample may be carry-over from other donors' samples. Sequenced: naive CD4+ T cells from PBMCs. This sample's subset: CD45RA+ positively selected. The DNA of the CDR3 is TGTGCCAGCAGTTTAGGGCTACGACAGGAGACCCAGTACTTC. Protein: CASSLGLRQETQYF.